These 14 T cell receptor beta chains were sequenced from one sample in a study of T-cell reconstitution after alpha-beta-depleted transplantation in children. The TCRbeta library was prepared with unique molecular identifiers. MiXCR, applied by TCRdb to the PCR reads, yields one record per CDR3 protein. In the table there are roughly 790,000 distinct CDR3 sequences, roughly 15% of which are singletons. The sequencing here drew on PBMCs, mostly from graft donor cells, taken 360 days after TCRalphabeta/CD19-depleted stem cell transplant. The receptors derive from a male patient younger than 18 who had a stem cell transplant for acute lymphoblastic leukemia, so the T cells may come from the graft donor.

The chain has TRBV7-3 and TRBJ2-1; 15 bases line up with TRBD2. Germline CDR1 SGHTA, CDR2 FQGTGA. V shed 2 bases, J shed 5 bases, and the junction held 10 bases outside the gene matches. The CDR3 is 19 residues long. The CDR3 is CASSLEARTSGRGNNEQFF. CDR3 bases: TGTGCCAGCAGCTTAGAGGCGCGGACTAGCGGGAGGGGTAACAATGAGCAGTTCTTC. Using reference TRBV7-3 and TRBJ2-1 for the parts outside the CDR3, the full variable domain is GAGVSQTPSNKVTEKGKYVELRCDPISGHTALYWYRQSLGQGPEFLIYFQGTGAADDSGLPNDRFFAVRPEGSVSTLKIQRTERGDSAVYLCASSLEARTSGRGNNEQFFGPGTRLTVL.

This clonotype was recorded a few times. The rearrangement uses TRBV29-1 and TRBJ2-7; 13 bases line up with TRBD2. V lost 6 bases, J lost 3 bases, and 5 bases stayed unmatched. Germline assignment: CDR1 SQVTM and CDR2 ANQGSEA. The CDR3 runs 14 residues. In DNA, the CDR3 is TGCAGCGTCAGACTAGCGGGAGGTCTCTACGAGCAGTACTTC. Amino acids: CSVRLAGGLYEQYF.

The sample holds many counts of this clonotype. One junction end does not reproduce the germline sequence, and a read error may be involved. V is TRBV5-1 and J is TRBJ1-1; D not certain. The CDR3 sequence is 13 residues long. The germline V gene has CDR1 SGHRS and CDR2 YFSETQ. CDR3 nucleotides: TGTGCCAGCAGTTTAGCAAGAGACACTGAAGCTTTCTTT. It yields the protein CASSLARDTEAFF.

This clonotype was seen only a few times. V usage is TRBV21-1 and J usage is TRBJ2-5. TRBV21-1 is a recognized pseudogene. CDR3 size: 14 residues. The CDR3 nucleotides are TGTGCCATAAGATCGATGAAGCACCAAGAGACCCAGTACTTC. This sequence encodes CAIRSMKHQETQYF.

This clonotype was counted a few times. The V and J genes are TRBV7-9 and TRBJ2-7; maybe TRBD1 (6 bases). The CDR3 loop spans 14 amino acids. Trimming left V 5 bases short and J 7 bases short, with 18 bases between. Germline V gene lookup returns CDR1 SEHNR and CDR2 FQNEAQ (reference sequence). CDR3 sequence reads: CASSLPQGGVEQYF. As DNA, the CDR3 is TGTGCCAGCAGCCTCCCACAGGGTGGGGTGGAGCAGTACTTC.

The rearrangement joins TRBV6-1 to TRBJ2-3; D is ambiguous. Germline V CDR1 and CDR2: MNHNS, SASEGT. The CDR3 length is 13 residues. The V and J ends lost 8 bases and 2 bases respectively, with 11 bases between them. This CDR3 is CASLGGATDTQYF. Here the CDR3 DNA reads TGTGCCAGCTTAGGCGGCGCCACAGATACGCAGTATTTT.

This chain links TRBV5-4 with TRBJ2-1; D possibly corresponds to TRBD2 (5 bases). Looked up from germline, CDR1 is SGHNT and CDR2 is YYREEE (reference sequence). The CDR3 is 15 amino acids. V shed 5 bases and J shed 6 bases, with 18 bases lying between them. Here the CDR3 reads CASSPRTVVGNEQFF. CDR3 bases: TGTGCCAGCAGTCCTCGGACTGTGGTGGGCAATGAGCAGTTCTTC.

This clonotype was counted a few times. J is TRBJ2-7 and V is TRBV5-1; 12 bases fit TRBD2. CDR1 is SGHRS and CDR2 is YFSETQ in the germline V gene. This CDR3 is 14 amino acids long. Trimming removed 2 bases from V and 7 bases from J; junction bases left unmatched: 4. Here the CDR3 reads CASSFNGLAGEQYF. CDR3 DNA: TGCGCCAGCAGCTTTAACGGACTAGCGGGAGAGCAGTACTTC.

This chain uses TRBV11-2 with TRBJ1-6, with 7 bases that match TRBD1. The CDR3 is 16 amino acids. Germline values: CDR1 SGHAT, CDR2 FQNNGV. V shed 4 bases, J shed 4 bases, and the junction held 7 bases outside the gene matches. The CDR3 protein is CASSYRPGQYNSPLHF. The CDR3 DNA follows: TGTGCCAGCAGCTATAGGCCGGGACAGTATAATTCACCCCTCCACTTT. The variable domain in full, with the rest retrieved from reference TRBV11-2 and TRBJ1-6, is EAGVAQSPRYKIIEKRQSVAFWCNPISGHATLYWYQQILGQGPKLLIQFQNNGVVDDSQLPKDRFSAERLKGVDSTLKIQPAKLEDSAVYLCASSYRPGQYNSPLHFGNGTRLTVT.

This clonotype was picked up many times. CDR3 residues: CASSLDGDFWNQPQHF. DNA of the CDR3: TGTGCCAGCAGCTTAGATGGGGATTTTTGGAATCAGCCCCAGCATTTT. The chain combines TRBV11-2 with TRBJ1-5; D remains unclear. The CDR3 contains 16 residues. Trimming left V 0 bases short and J 4 bases short, with 13 bases between. The germline CDR1 and CDR2 sequences are SGHAT and FQNNGV.

This clonotype was seen ten or more times. The rearrangement joins TRBV29-1 to TRBJ1-4, with D perhaps matching TRBD1 (5 bases). Germline CDR1 SQVTM, CDR2 ANQGSEA. V gave up 4 bases and J gave up 15 bases, with 18 bases separating them. The CDR3 sequence is 12 residues long. The CDR3 sequence: CSVVETDRTVFF. In DNA, the CDR3 is TGCAGCGTTGTAGAAACAGACAGAACAGTGTTTTTT.

The J gene is TRBJ2-3, the V gene TRBV19; 9 nucleotides match TRBD2. The CDR3 contains 15 residues. Trimming removed 6 bases from V and 2 bases from J; junction bases left unmatched: 6. CDR1 and CDR2 from the germline V gene are LNHDA and SQIVND (reference sequence). The CDR3 DNA reads TGTGCCAGTAGCGTTCCGGGACTAGCCACAGATACGCAGTATTTT. Its protein is CASSVPGLATDTQYF.

Only a few counts were recorded for this clonotype. The chain couples TRBV7-9 to TRBJ1-5; 9 nucleotides match TRBD1. The J segment lost 7 bases and the V segment lost 3 bases, leaving 10 bases of the junction unmatched. Germline-derived CDR1 and CDR2 are SEHNR and FQNEAQ (reference sequence). The CDR3 is 16 residues long. In DNA, the CDR3 is TGTGCCAGCAGCTTGACCGGGACAGGGATTGGACAGCCCCAGCATTTT. Protein product: CASSLTGTGIGQPQHF.

The chain is built from TRBV20-1 and TRBJ1-6, with 7 bases identical to TRBD1. CDR1 is DFQATT and CDR2 is SNEGSKA in the germline V gene (reference sequence). The CDR3 totals 18 residues. Trimming took 4 bases from V and 0 from J; bases not matched to a gene: 12. The CDR3 here is CSAISAGGQSSYNSPLHF. CDR3 sequence (DNA): TGCAGTGCTATCTCGGCAGGGGGACAGAGCTCCTATAATTCACCCCTCCACTTT.